The 9 T cell receptor beta chains below were found in one sample sequenced in a study of cytomegalovirus exposure and HLA in healthy donors. Libraries were prepared by immunoSEQ multiplex PCR; TCRdb keeps only in-frame clonotypes and omits some of them. Of roughly 70,000 clones detected, approximately 97% appear once; the ten largest clones hold around 1.6%. Sequencing input: PBMCs. The receptors were gathered from a woman aged 18-35 years in good health and CMV-seropositive.

Points on this clone: Other DNA sequences within the sample encode an identical CDR3. V gene TRBV9 combines with J gene TRBJ2-7, with 7 bases aligning to TRBD1. This CDR3 has 12 amino acids. V lost 3 bases, J lost 3 bases, and 0 bases stayed unmatched. Per the germline V gene, CDR1 is SGDLS and CDR2 is YYNGEE. CDR3 sequence: CASSGDSYEQYF. In nucleotides, the CDR3 is TGTGCCAGCAGCGGGGACAGCTACGAGCAGTACTTC.

The chain has TRBV5-6 and TRBJ2-5, with 9 nucleotides matching TRBD1. This CDR3 has 16 amino acids. V trimming: 2 bases; J trimming: 1 base; junction bases outside the gene matches: 6. CDR1 and CDR2 (germline): SGHDT, YYEEEE. The CDR3 here is CASSFTTGGLQETQYF. The CDR3 bases are TGTGCCAGCAGCTTCACAACAGGGGGCCTCCAAGAGACCCAGTACTTC. The full variable domain, in which reference TRBV5-6 and TRBJ2-5 provide the parts outside the CDR3, is DAGVTQSPTHLIKTRGQQVTLRCSPKSGHDTVSWYQQALGQGPQFIFQYYEEEERQRGNFPDRFSGHQFPNYSSELNVNALLLGDSALYLCASSFTTGGLQETQYFGPGTRLLVL.

The CDR3: CASSLLSGSDNEQFF. The CDR3 nucleotides are TGTGCCAGCAGCTTACTTAGCGGGAGTGACAATGAGCAGTTCTTC. This chain uses TRBV5-6 with TRBJ2-1; 9 nucleotides match TRBD2. The germline V gene has CDR1 SGHDT and CDR2 YYEEEE. The ends lost 2 bases at V and 5 bases at J; junction bases unmatched: 5. The CDR3 covers 15 residues. The entire variable domain, with the rest obtained from reference TRBV5-6 and TRBJ2-1, is as follows: DAGVTQSPTHLIKTRGQQVTLRCSPKSGHDTVSWYQQALGQGPQFIFQYYEEEERQRGNFPDRFSGHQFPNYSSELNVNALLLGDSALYLCASSLLSGSDNEQFFGPGTRLTVL.

The chain carries TRBV7-8 and TRBJ2-2; D possibly corresponds to TRBD2 (5 bases). Germline loops: CDR1 SGHVS, CDR2 FQNEAQ. The CDR3 consists of 13 residues. Trimming pared 6 bases from V and 7 bases from J, leaving 12 bases between. Here the CDR3 reads CASRLGWGGELFF. The CDR3 DNA is TGTGCCAGCAGACTAGGGTGGGGCGGGGAGCTGTTTTTT.

V and J are TRBV5-6 and TRBJ2-5; 7 bases are shared with TRBD1. Germline CDR1 reads SGHDT; CDR2 reads YYEEEE. This CDR3 contains 16 residues. The J segment lost 0 bases and the V segment lost 3 bases, leaving 8 bases of the junction unmatched. In DNA, the CDR3 is TGTGCCAGCAGCTCAACAATGGACAGGTACCAAGAGACCCAGTACTTC. This gives the protein CASSSTMDRYQETQYF. The variable domain in full, with the rest retrieved from reference TRBV5-6 and TRBJ2-5, is DAGVTQSPTHLIKTRGQQVTLRCSPKSGHDTVSWYQQALGQGPQFIFQYYEEEERQRGNFPDRFSGHQFPNYSSELNVNALLLGDSALYLCASSSTMDRYQETQYFGPGTRLLVL.

This clone was observed once. This rearrangement joins TRBV29-1 to TRBJ2-5; TRBD1 matches at 7 bases. The CDR3 runs to 16 residues. Looked up from germline, CDR1 is SQVTM and CDR2 is ANQGSEA. The trim removed 3 bases at V and 5 bases at J, leaving 15 bases unmatched. The CDR3 DNA sequence: TGCAGCGTTGATTCTCTCGACAGGGAAATACGGGAGACCCAGTACTTC. Protein product: CSVDSLDREIRETQYF.

The chain joins TRBV29-1 to TRBJ1-1, with D hard to call. The V and J ends lost 0 bases and 6 bases respectively, with 14 bases between them. The length of the CDR3 is 14 residues. Germline V gene lookup returns CDR1 SQVTM and CDR2 ANQGSEA. DNA for the CDR3: TGCAGCGTTGAAGAGGGCAGGTTTTCCGCTGAAGCTTTCTTT. Protein sequence: CSVEEGRFSAEAFF.

The V gene is TRBV5-4, the J gene TRBJ1-4; D remains unclear. The CDR3 length is 15 residues. Germline CDR1 is SGHNT and CDR2 is YYREEE (reference sequence). Trimming pared 0 bases from V and 5 bases from J, leaving 11 bases between. This CDR3 is CASSLARAGNEKLFF. The CDR3 region has the DNA TGTGCCAGCAGCTTGGCTAGGGCGGGGAATGAAAAACTGTTTTTT.

The gene calls are TRBV29-1 and TRBJ2-6, with D possibly matching TRBD1 (5 bases). Germline V gene sequence: CDR1 SQVTM, CDR2 ANQGSEA. CDR3 length: 15 residues. Between the trimmed V and J ends, which lost 0 bases and 3 bases, there was a span of 9 bases. The chain's CDR3 is CSVEDRRDGANVLTF. The DNA for the CDR3 is TGCAGCGTTGAAGATCGCAGGGATGGGGCCAACGTCCTGACTTTC.